A selection of T cell receptor beta chains follows, all from one sample in a study of tumor and adjacent non-tumor tissue in lung cancer. TCRdb re-called the multiplex PCR reads with MiXCR, one entry per CDR3 protein. The table includes roughly 200,000 distinct CDR3 sequences, roughly 70% detected once. Sequencing was performed on lung tumor tissue. The receptors stem from a man in his sixties with non-small cell lung cancer. The CDR3 runs from the conserved cysteine through the conserved F or W. Fields, in order: D gene, J gene, clone size, V gene, CDR3 DNA, CDR3 protein. D genes are given only for firm matches. The size of a clone is reported for some rows only, either as once, few or many, or as a class for expanded clones.

d_call: NA; j_call: TRBJ2-1; clone_size: NA; v_call: TRBV11-3; cdr3_nt: TGTGCCAGCAGACCCGCCCGGCGGAGCTACTACAATGAGCAGTTCTTC; cdr3_aa: CASRPARRSYYNEQFF
d_call: NA; j_call: TRBJ1-5; clone_size: NA; v_call: TRBV7-9; cdr3_nt: TGTGCCAGCAGCATAGACAATCAGCCCCAGCATTTT; cdr3_aa: CASSIDNQPQHF
d_call: NA; j_call: TRBJ1-5; clone_size: few; v_call: TRBV20-1; cdr3_nt: TGCAGTGCTCCAGGGCCCGGTGGGGGAGACCAGCCCCAGCATTTT; cdr3_aa: CSAPGPGGGDQPQHF
d_call: NA; j_call: TRBJ2-3; clone_size: NA; v_call: TRBV29-1; cdr3_nt: TGCAGCGTTGGGGTCTCCGGGGCTAGCACAGATACGCAGTATTTT; cdr3_aa: CSVGVSGASTDTQYF
d_call: TRBD2; j_call: TRBJ2-7; clone_size: NA; v_call: TRBV11-3; cdr3_nt: TGTACCAGCAGTAGAACTAGCGGGAGGACGGGGGAGCAGTACTTC; cdr3_aa: CTSSRTSGRTGEQYF
d_call: TRBD2; j_call: TRBJ2-4; clone_size: once; v_call: TRBV5-6; cdr3_nt: TGTGCCATCAGCCGTGGGACTAGCGGGAGAAACATTCAGTACTTC; cdr3_aa: CAISRGTSGRNIQYF
d_call: TRBD1; j_call: TRBJ2-7; clone_size: many; v_call: TRBV11-3; cdr3_nt: TGTGCCAGCAGCCCCGGGACAGGTAAACGCGAGCAGTACTTC; cdr3_aa: CASSPGTGKREQYF
d_call: TRBD1; j_call: TRBJ1-5; clone_size: few; v_call: TRBV4-2; cdr3_nt: TGTGCCAATAGCCGCGACAGGGAGAGTAGACAGCCCCAGCATTTT; cdr3_aa: CANSRDRESRQPQHF
d_call: NA; j_call: TRBJ1-1; clone_size: NA; v_call: TRBV6-6; cdr3_nt: TGTGCCACCAGTTACGGAGGGGCAGACACTGAAGCTTTCTTT; cdr3_aa: CATSYGGADTEAFF
d_call: NA; j_call: TRBJ2-7; clone_size: NA; v_call: TRBV27; cdr3_nt: TGTGCCAGCAGTCCTAGAGGGGGGATCCCCTCCTACGAGCAGTACTTC; cdr3_aa: CASSPRGGIPSYEQYF
d_call: NA; j_call: TRBJ1-1; clone_size: NA; v_call: TRBV11-3; cdr3_nt: TGTGCCTGCAGCATCCAGGCTGAAGCTTTCTTT; cdr3_aa: CACSIQAEAFF
d_call: TRBD2; j_call: TRBJ2-7; clone_size: NA; v_call: TRBV7-2; cdr3_nt: TGTGCCAGCAGCCAACACAGTAGCGGGAGGCAAACCTACGAGCAGTGCTTC; cdr3_aa: CASSQHSSGRQTYEQCF
d_call: NA; j_call: TRBJ1-1; clone_size: few; v_call: TRBV7-9; cdr3_nt: TGTGCCAGCAGCATATCGGGCATGACGAACACTGAAGCTTTCTTT; cdr3_aa: CASSISGMTNTEAFF
d_call: NA; j_call: TRBJ1-2; clone_size: NA; v_call: TRBV4-2; cdr3_nt: TGCGCCAGCAGCCCCCCTGCGGGGACGGGGGGAGATGGCTACACCTTC; cdr3_aa: CASSPPAGTGGDGYTF
d_call: NA; j_call: TRBJ1-3; clone_size: NA; v_call: TRBV12-3/TRBV12-4; cdr3_nt: TGTGCCAGCGGAGTCTCAGGAAACGCCATATATTTT; cdr3_aa: CASGVSGNAIYF
d_call: NA; j_call: TRBJ2-3; clone_size: NA; v_call: TRBV5-4; cdr3_nt: TGTGCCAGCAGCTTGGCTCGAGGGGGTACCAGCACAGATACGCAGTATTTT; cdr3_aa: CASSLARGGTSTDTQYF
d_call: NA; j_call: TRBJ2-1; clone_size: few; v_call: TRBV5-1; cdr3_nt: TGCGCCAGCAGCACCCTGACCCAGAACAATGAGCAGTTCTTC; cdr3_aa: CASSTLTQNNEQFF
d_call: NA; j_call: TRBJ2-7; clone_size: NA; v_call: TRBV28; cdr3_nt: TGTGCCAGCAGTACCATAGGGGGCGAGCAGTACTTC; cdr3_aa: CASSTIGGEQYF
d_call: TRBD1; j_call: TRBJ2-1; clone_size: NA; v_call: TRBV11-2; cdr3_nt: TGTGCCAACAGCGTCGGGGACAGGGTTGAGCACAATGAGCAGTTCTTC; cdr3_aa: CANSVGDRVEHNEQFF
d_call: NA; j_call: TRBJ1-1; clone_size: NA; v_call: TRBV5-5; cdr3_nt: TGTGCCAGCAGCTTCAGTCAGGGCCTCACTGGAGCTTTCTTT; cdr3_aa: CASSFSQGLTGAFF
d_call: NA; j_call: TRBJ2-5; clone_size: many; v_call: TRBV20-1; cdr3_nt: TGCAGTGCTACCGGCCAACAGACCCAGTACTTC; cdr3_aa: CSATGQQTQYF
d_call: TRBD2; j_call: TRBJ2-7; clone_size: NA; v_call: TRBV30; cdr3_nt: TGTGCCTGGAGTACGGGACTATCCTACAAGCAGTACTTC; cdr3_aa: CAWSTGLSYKQYF